The 6 T cell receptor beta chains below come from one sample, sequenced in a study of tumor-infiltrating lymphocytes in localized non-small cell lung cancer. The data were produced by immunoSEQ multiplex PCR, yet TCRdb's version contains in-frame clones alone and is incomplete. The sample has roughly 15,000 clones, more than 65% seen once. Material: lung tumor tissue. The receptors come from a human donor with non-small cell lung cancer.

The V gene is TRBV28, the J gene TRBJ2-7; 9 bases align to TRBD2. This CDR3 has 13 residues. Germline lookup yields CDR1 MDHEN and CDR2 SYDVKM. The CDR3, as DNA: TGTGCAACCGGGACTAGCAGGATTTACGAGCAGTACTTC. Its protein product is CATGTSRIYEQYF.

The V call is TRBV7-2, the J call TRBJ1-3, with D hard to call. This CDR3 contains 17 residues. V lost 8 bases and J 2 bases, leaving 22 bases between the germline ends. The germline CDR1 and CDR2 sequences are SGHTA and FQGNSA. The CDR3 nucleotides read TGTGCCAGCGCAACACGCGGTGTAGGCGTAGCTGGAAACACCATATATTTT. Its protein is CASATRGVGVAGNTIYF. The whole variable domain, remainder taken from reference TRBV7-2 and TRBJ1-3, is GAGVSQSPSNKVTEKGKDVELRCDPISGHTALYWYRQSLGQGLEFLIYFQGNSAPDKSGLPSDRFSAERTGGSVSTLTIQRTQQEDSAVYLCASATRGVGVAGNTIYFGEGSWLTVV.

The chain employs TRBV7-2 and TRBJ2-7; D uncertain. The CDR3 has 14 residues. Germline lookup yields CDR1 SGHTA and CDR2 FQGNSA. Trimming stripped 2 bases from V and 3 bases from J, with 11 bases between. CDR3: CASSLFEVGYEQYF. The DNA of the CDR3 is TGTGCCAGCAGCTTATTCGAAGTAGGCTACGAGCAGTACTTC.

This clone was observed a handful of times. This chain connects TRBV5-1 to TRBJ2-7; D possibly matches TRBD1 or TRBD2 (6 bases each). Germline V gene lookup returns CDR1 SGHRS and CDR2 YFSETQ. CDR3 length equals 15 residues. Trimming removed 1 base from V and 5 bases from J, with 16 bases in between. For the CDR3, the DNA is TGCGCCAGCAGCTTGTTTGGGGGGCGCAGCGACGAGCAGTACTTC. Its protein product is CASSLFGGRSDEQYF.

The chain employs TRBV6-5 and TRBJ1-5; 7 bases match TRBD1. The CDR3 loop spans 14 amino acids. Germline values: CDR1 MNHEY, CDR2 SVGAGI. Losses at the gene ends were 5 bases for V and 6 bases for J; bases not matched to a gene: 7. As DNA, the CDR3 is TGTGCCAGCAGTCAAGACAGGGTAGGTCAGCCCCAGCATTTT. Its protein product is CASSQDRVGQPQHF.

This rearrangement joins TRBV4-3 to TRBJ2-1; the D is unclear. Germline V CDR1 and CDR2: LGHNA, YSLEER. The CDR3 is made up of 12 amino acids. V lost 0 bases, J lost 8 bases, and 5 bases lay in between. CDR3 residues: CASSQDKYEQFF. As DNA, the CDR3 is TGCGCCAGCAGCCAAGACAAATATGAGCAGTTCTTC.